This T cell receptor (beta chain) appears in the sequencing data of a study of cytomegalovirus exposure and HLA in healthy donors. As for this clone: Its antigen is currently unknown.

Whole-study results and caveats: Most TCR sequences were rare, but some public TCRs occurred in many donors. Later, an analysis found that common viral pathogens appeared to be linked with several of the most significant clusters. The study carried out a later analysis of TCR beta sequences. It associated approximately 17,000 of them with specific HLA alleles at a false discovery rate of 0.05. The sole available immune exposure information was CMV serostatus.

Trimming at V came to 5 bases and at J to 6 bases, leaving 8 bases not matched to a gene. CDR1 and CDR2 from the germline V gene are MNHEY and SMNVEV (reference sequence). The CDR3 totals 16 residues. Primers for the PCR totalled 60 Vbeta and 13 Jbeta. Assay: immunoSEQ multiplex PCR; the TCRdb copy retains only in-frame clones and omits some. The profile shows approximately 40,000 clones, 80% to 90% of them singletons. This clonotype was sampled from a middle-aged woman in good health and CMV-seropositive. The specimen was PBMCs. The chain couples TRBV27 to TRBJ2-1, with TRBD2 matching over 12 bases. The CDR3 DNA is TGTGCCAGCAGTGCCATCGGACTAGCGGGGACCAATGAGCAGTTCTTC. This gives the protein CASSAIGLAGTNEQFF.